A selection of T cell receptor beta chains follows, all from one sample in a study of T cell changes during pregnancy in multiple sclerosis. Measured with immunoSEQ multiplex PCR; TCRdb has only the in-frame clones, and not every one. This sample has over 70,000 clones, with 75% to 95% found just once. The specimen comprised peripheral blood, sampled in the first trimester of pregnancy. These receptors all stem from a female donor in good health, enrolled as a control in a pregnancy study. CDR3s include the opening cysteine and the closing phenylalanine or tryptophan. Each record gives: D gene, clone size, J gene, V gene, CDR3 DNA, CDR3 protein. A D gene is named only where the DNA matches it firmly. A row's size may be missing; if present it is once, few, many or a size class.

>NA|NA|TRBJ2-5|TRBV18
TGTGCCAGCTCACCCCAGCCAGGGGGGCTAAAGAGTGGAGTCGGATACTTC
CASSPQPGGLKSGVGYF
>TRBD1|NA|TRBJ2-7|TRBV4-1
TGCGCCAGCAGCCAAGGAAAGGGGGCAATTAGCTACGAGCAGTACTTC
CASSQGKGAISYEQYF
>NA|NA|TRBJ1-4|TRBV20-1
TGCAGTGCTAGAGATTCGGGGGTACTGTTTTTT
CSARDSGVLFF
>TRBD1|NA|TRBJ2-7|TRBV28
TGTGCCAGCAGTCTCCAGGGGGATAGCTACGAGCAGTACTTC
CASSLQGDSYEQYF
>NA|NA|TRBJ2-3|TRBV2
TGTGCCAGCAGTGAGGTCCCGAGTTCAGATACGCAGTATTTT
CASSEVPSSDTQYF
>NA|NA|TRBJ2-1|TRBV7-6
TGTGCCAGCGGGACTCTCTCCTACAATGAGCAGTTCTTC
CASGTLSYNEQFF
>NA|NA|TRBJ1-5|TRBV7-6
TGTGCCAGCAGCTTAATTGAGGATCAGCCCCAGCATTTT
CASSLIEDQPQHF
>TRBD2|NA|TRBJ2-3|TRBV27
TGTGCCAGCAGTTTGACTAGCGGGGGGGCCACAGATACGCAGTATTTT
CASSLTSGGATDTQYF
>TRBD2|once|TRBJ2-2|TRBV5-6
TGTGCCAGCAGCCTTCTAGCGGGGGGGCCCCCCGGGGAGCTGTTTTTT
CASSLLAGGPPGELFF
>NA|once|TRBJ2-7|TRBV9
TGTGCCAGCAGCCCCTTTGGGTGGGGCCTCGACGAGCAGTACTTC
CASSPFGWGLDEQYF
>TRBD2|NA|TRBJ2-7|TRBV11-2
TGTGCCAGCAGCTTAGACGTAGCGGGGGGGAGGGATAGAGAGCAGTACTTC
CASSLDVAGGRDREQYF
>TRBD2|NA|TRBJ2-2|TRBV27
TGTGCCAGCAGTTTGTGGGGGGGGAACACCGGGGAGCTGTTTTTT
CASSLWGGNTGELFF
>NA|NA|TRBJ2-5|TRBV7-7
TGTGCTAGCAGCTTAGTCTCTCAAGAGACCCAGTACTTC
CASSLVSQETQYF
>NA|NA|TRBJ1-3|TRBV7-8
TGTGCCAGCAGACCTACAGGGCTTGGAAACACCATATATTTT
CASRPTGLGNTIYF
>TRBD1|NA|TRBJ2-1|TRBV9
TGTGCCAGCAGCGTAGCTATGGGACAGTACAATGAGCAGTTCTTC
CASSVAMGQYNEQFF
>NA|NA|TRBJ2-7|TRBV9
TGTGCCAGCAGCGTAGCCCAGGGGCTTGGGTACGAGCAGTACTTC
CASSVAQGLGYEQYF
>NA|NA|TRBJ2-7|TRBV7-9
TGTGCCAGCAGCTTAGCCACGACAGCTCACGAGCAGTACTTC
CASSLATTAHEQYF
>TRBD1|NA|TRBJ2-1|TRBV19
TGTGCCAGTAGTTTTCTCCGGGACAGAGACAATGAGCAGTTCTTC
CASSFLRDRDNEQFF
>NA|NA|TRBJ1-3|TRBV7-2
TGTGCCAGCAGCTTAGGGGCCTACGGTGGAAACACCATATATTTT
CASSLGAYGGNTIYF
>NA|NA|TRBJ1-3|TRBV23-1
TGCGCCAGCAGCGAGGTCTCTGGAAACACCATATATTTT
CASSEVSGNTIYF
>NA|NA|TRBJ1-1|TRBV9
TGTGCCAGCAGCGTAGGGGGGACGGGAGGGCAAACTGAAGCTTTCTTT
CASSVGGTGGQTEAFF
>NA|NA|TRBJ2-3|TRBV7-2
TGTGCCAGCACCGGAGGGTGGAATACGCAGTATTTT
CASTGGWNTQYF
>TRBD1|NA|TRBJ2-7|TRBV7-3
TGTGCCAGCAGCTCCGAGGGACAGGGAAACGAGCAGTACTTC
CASSSEGQGNEQYF
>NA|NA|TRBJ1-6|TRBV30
TGTGCCTGGAGCCGCGGTAATCCACCCCTCCACTTT
CAWSRGNPPLHF
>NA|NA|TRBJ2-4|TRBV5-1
TGCGCCAGCAGCTTGGGAAGTGGGCCAGGGAACATTCAGTACTTC
CASSLGSGPGNIQYF
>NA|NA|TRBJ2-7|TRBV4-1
TGCGCCAGCAGCCAAGCAACTAGCTCCTACGAGCAGTACTTC
CASSQATSSYEQYF
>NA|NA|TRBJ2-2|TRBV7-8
TGTGCCAGCACCGTCCGGGGGATTACCGGGGAGCTGTTTTTT
CASTVRGITGELFF
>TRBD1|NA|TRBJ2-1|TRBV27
TGTGCCAGCAGTTTGACAGGGCGGCTCAATGAGCAGTTCTTC
CASSLTGRLNEQFF
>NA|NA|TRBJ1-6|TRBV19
TGTGCCAGTGCCGGGTTGGGTTCACCCCTCCACTTT
CASAGLGSPLHF
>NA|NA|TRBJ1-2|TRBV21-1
TGTGCCAGCAGCAACCAGGGGTGGGTTAGGGTCTATGGCTACACCTTC
CASSNQGWVRVYGYTF
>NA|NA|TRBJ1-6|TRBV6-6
TGTGCCAGCAGTTACCAAGGACAGATAACTTCACCCCTCCACTTT
CASSYQGQITSPLHF
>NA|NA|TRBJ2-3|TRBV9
TGTGCCAGCAGCGATATCAGCCGGGACACGGGCACAGATACGCAGTATTTT
CASSDISRDTGTDTQYF
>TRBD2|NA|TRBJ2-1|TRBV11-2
TGTGCCAGCAGCTCATGGGAGGGTAAGAAGTTCTTC
CASSSWEGKKFF
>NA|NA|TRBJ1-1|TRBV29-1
TGCAGCGGGGGAGTGATCGGGACAGAAGCTTTCTTT
CSGGVIGTEAFF
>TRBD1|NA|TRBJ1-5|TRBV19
TGTGCCAGTACACCCCGGGACAGGGGCAATCAGCCCCAGCATTTT
CASTPRDRGNQPQHF
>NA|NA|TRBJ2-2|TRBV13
TGTGCCAGCAGCTCCCACAGCCAAACGAACACCGGGGAGCTGTTTTTT
CASSSHSQTNTGELFF
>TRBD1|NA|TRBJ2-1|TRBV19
TGTGCCAGTAGTCCCCAACAGGGGGCGGGTGAGCAGTTCTTC
CASSPQQGAGEQFF
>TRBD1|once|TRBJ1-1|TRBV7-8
TGTGCCAGCAGCCCCCCGTTCGGGACAGGGACCACTGAAGCTTTCTTT
CASSPPFGTGTTEAFF
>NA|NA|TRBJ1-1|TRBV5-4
TGTGCCAGCAGCTCCCCTCGCGTGAACACTGAAGCTTTCTTT
CASSSPRVNTEAFF
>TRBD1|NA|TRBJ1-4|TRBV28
TGTGCCAGCAGTCCCCAGGGGACAGGGGGCCTTCGAACTAATGAAAAACTGTTTTTT
CASSPQGTGGLRTNEKLFF
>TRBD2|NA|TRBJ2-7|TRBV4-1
TGCGCCAGCAGCCTCGGACTAGCAGGGACCTACGAGCAGTACTTC
CASSLGLAGTYEQYF
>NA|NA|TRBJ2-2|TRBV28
TGTGCCAGCAGTTTTCCGGAAAATCAGGGGCGCACCGGGGAGCTGTTTTTT
CASSFPENQGRTGELFF
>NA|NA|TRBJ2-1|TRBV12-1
TGTGCCAGCAGCTTCTACGGCGGACTAGAAGTCAATGAGCAGTTCTTC
CASSFYGGLEVNEQFF
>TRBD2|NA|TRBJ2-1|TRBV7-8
TGTGCCAGCAGCTTAGGTCCGCTTAGCGGGGGGTACAATGAGCAGTTCTTC
CASSLGPLSGGYNEQFF
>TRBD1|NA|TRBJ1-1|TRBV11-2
TGTGCCAGCAGCACCAGACAGGGGGGCACTGAAGCTTTCTTT
CASSTRQGGTEAFF
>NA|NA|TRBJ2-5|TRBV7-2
TGTGCCAGCAGCTTATGGCGGAGGACCCAGTACTTC
CASSLWRRTQYF
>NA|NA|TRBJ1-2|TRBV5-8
TGTGCCAGCAGCTTGTTCCGACAGTCGGGCCCATATGGCTACACCTTC
CASSLFRQSGPYGYTF
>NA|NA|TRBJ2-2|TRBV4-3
TGCGCCAGCAGCCCGACTAGATACGCGAACACCGGGGAGCTGTTTTTT
CASSPTRYANTGELFF
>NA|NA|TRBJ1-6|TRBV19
TGTGCCAGTAGTATCAGGGGAGTGAATTCACCCCTCCACTTT
CASSIRGVNSPLHF
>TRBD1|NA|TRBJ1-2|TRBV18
TGTGCCAGCTCAACCGGGACAGGGGATAGGGGCTACACCTTC
CASSTGTGDRGYTF
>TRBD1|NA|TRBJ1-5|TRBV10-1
TGCGCCACCCGCTTGTGGTCCGGGACAGGGTTTTTGAATCAGCCCCAGCATTTT
CATRLWSGTGFLNQPQHF
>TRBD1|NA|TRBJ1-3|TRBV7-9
TGTGCCAGCAGCTTCGGGACAGGGGGTGGAAACACCATATATTTT
CASSFGTGGGNTIYF